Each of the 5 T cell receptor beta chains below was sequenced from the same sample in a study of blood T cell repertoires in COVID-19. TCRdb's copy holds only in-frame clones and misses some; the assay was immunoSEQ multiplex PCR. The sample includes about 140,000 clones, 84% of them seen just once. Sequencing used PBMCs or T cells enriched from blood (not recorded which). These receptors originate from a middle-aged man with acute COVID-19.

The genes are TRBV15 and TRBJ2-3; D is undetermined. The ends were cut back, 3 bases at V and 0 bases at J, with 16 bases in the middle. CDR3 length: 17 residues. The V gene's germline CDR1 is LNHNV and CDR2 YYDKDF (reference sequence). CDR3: CATSSSTVISSTDTQYF. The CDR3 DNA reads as TGTGCCACCAGCAGTAGCACCGTCATCTCTAGCACAGATACGCAGTATTTT.

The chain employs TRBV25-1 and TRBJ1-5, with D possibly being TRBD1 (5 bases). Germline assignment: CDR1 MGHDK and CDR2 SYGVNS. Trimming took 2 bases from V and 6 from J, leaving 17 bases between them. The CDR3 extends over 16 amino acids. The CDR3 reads CASSETTLGRLQPQHF. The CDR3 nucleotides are TGTGCCAGCAGTGAAACCACCTTGGGGCGGCTTCAGCCCCAGCATTTT.

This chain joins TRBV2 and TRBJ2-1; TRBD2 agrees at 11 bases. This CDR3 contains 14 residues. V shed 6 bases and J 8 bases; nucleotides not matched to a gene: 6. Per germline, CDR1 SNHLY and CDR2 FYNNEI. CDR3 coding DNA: TGTGCCAGCAGAGTAGCGGGGGGGGCCGATGAGCAGTTCTTC. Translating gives CASRVAGGADEQFF.

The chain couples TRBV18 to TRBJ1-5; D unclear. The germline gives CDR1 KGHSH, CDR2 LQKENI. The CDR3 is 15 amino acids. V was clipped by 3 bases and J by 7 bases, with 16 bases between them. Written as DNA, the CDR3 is TGTGCCAGCTCACCCGGACCCGCTCGGGAGCAGCCCCAGCATTTT. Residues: CASSPGPAREQPQHF. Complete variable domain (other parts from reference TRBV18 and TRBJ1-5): NAGVMQNPRHLVRRRGQEARLRCSPMKGHSHVYWYRQLPEEGLKFMVYLQKENIIDESGMPKERFSAEFPKEGPSILRIQQVVRGDSAAYFCASSPGPAREQPQHFGDGTRLSIL.

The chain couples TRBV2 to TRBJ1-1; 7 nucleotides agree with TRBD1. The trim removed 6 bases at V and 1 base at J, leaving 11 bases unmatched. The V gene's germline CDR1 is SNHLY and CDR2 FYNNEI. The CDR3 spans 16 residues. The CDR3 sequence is CASRRERDRSNTEAFF. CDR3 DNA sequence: TGTGCCAGCAGAAGAGAAAGGGACAGATCGAACACTGAAGCTTTCTTT.